The 8 T cell receptor beta chains listed next were all sequenced from one sample in a study of early T cells in non-severe SARS-CoV-2 infection. One entry per CDR3 protein results from TCRdb running MiXCR on the 5' RACE reads. The data contain fewer than 35,000 distinct CDR3 sequences, about 10% of them singletons. The sample was whole blood. The receptor source for this set is an adult who was a healthcare worker with PCR-confirmed SARS-CoV-2 infection or an uninfected control (not recorded which).

The chain links TRBV5-6 to TRBJ1-3; D ambiguous. This CDR3 spans 15 amino acids. Trimming took off 3 bases at V and 0 bases at J, with 10 bases between the two ends. Germline CDR1 reads SGHDT; CDR2 reads YYEEEE. The CDR3 here is CASSSYGDSGNTIYF. The CDR3 bases are TGTGCCAGCAGCTCGTACGGAGACTCTGGAAACACCATATATTTT.

This clonotype has a count of ten or more. The CDR3 bases are TGTGCCATCAGTGGGGGACAGGGTGATTCACCCCTCCACTTT. Amino acid sequence: CAISGGQGDSPLHF. The chain has TRBV10-3 and TRBJ1-6; 9 positions agree with TRBD1. After removal of 4 bases from V and 8 bases from J, the junction contained 3 bases not matched to a gene. This CDR3 is 14 amino acids long. Germline V gene lookup returns CDR1 ENHRY and CDR2 SYGVKD.

This clonotype came up a few times. The chain is built from TRBV7-3 and TRBJ2-2; D unclear. Germline V gene lookup returns CDR1 SGHTA and CDR2 FQGTGA. V gave up 4 bases and J gave up 5 bases, with 8 bases separating them. The CDR3 has 13 residues. The CDR3 DNA reads as TGTGCCAGCAGCTCCATAGCAACCGGGGAGCTGTTTTTT. This translates into CASSSIATGELFF.

V and J are TRBV7-2 and TRBJ1-2; no definite D call. CDR1 and CDR2 (germline): SGHTA, FQGNSA. This CDR3 contains 10 residues. Trimming took 8 bases from V and 1 from J, leaving 2 bases between them. CDR3 loop: CASRNYGYTF. Here the CDR3 DNA reads TGTGCCAGCCGTAACTATGGCTACACCTTC.

This clonotype was detected a few times. The chain carries TRBV25-1 and TRBJ2-2, with D perhaps TRBD1 (5 bases). V gave up 6 bases and J gave up 2 bases, with 10 bases separating them. The CDR3 covers 14 residues. The V gene's germline CDR1 is MGHDK and CDR2 SYGVNS. DNA of the CDR3: TGTGCCAGCAGGGACAACAGAAACACCGGGGAGCTGTTTTTT. Protein: CASRDNRNTGELFF.

The chain couples TRBV12-3 or TRBV12-4 to TRBJ2-6, with D tentatively TRBD1 (7 bases). The CDR3 loop spans 14 amino acids. Trimming removed 7 bases at V and 2 bases at J, with 9 bases between. CDR3 residues: CASTRGAGANVLTF. For the CDR3, the DNA is TGTGCCAGCACCAGGGGGGCTGGGGCCAACGTCCTGACTTTC.

This clonotype was recorded at least ten times. This chain connects TRBV19 to TRBJ2-7; D gene uncertain. V was pared by 3 bases and J by 5 bases, with 5 bases between. The CDR3 totals 11 residues. CDR1 and CDR2 (germline): LNHDA, SQIVND (reference sequence). CDR3 sequence: CASSILHEQYF. Written as DNA, the CDR3 is TGTGCCAGTAGTATCTTACACGAGCAGTACTTC. The whole variable domain, remainder taken from reference TRBV19 and TRBJ2-7, is DGGITQSPKYLFRKEGQNVTLSCEQNLNHDAMYWYRQDPGQGLRLIYYSQIVNDFQKGDIAEGYSVSREKKESFPLTVTSAQKNPTAFYLCASSILHEQYFGPGTRLTVT.

Many counts were recorded for this clonotype. The rearrangement links TRBV7-9 to TRBJ1-2, with D maybe TRBD1 (6 bases). V shed 8 bases and J shed 7 bases, with 17 bases lying between them. Germline-derived CDR1 and CDR2 are SEHNR and FQNEAQ (reference sequence). The CDR3 is made up of 13 amino acids. The CDR3 is CASVEEEGGGYTF. CDR3 DNA: TGTGCCAGCGTCGAAGAGGAAGGGGGTGGCTACACCTTC.